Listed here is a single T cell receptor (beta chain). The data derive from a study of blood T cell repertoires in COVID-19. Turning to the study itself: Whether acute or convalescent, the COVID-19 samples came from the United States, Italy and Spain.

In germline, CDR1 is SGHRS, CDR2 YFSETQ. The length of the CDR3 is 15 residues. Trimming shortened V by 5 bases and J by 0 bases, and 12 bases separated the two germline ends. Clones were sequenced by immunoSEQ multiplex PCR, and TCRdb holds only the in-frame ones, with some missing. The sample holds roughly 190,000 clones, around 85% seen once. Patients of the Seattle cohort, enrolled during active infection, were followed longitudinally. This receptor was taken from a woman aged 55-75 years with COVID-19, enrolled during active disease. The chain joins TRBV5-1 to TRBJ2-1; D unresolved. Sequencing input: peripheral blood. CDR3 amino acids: CASRSIRSSYNEQFF. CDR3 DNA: TGCGCCAGCAGATCAATAAGGAGCTCCTACAATGAGCAGTTCTTC.